The text below deals with one T cell receptor beta chain. Its antigen is not identified. This sample is part of a study of cytomegalovirus exposure and HLA in healthy donors. Looking at the study overall: The 120 validation repertoires used the same platform as the approximately 620 first-cohort repertoires (as reported by a later analysis). The study's findings and limits: Most TCRs appeared rarely, but some public TCRs recurred in many donors.

Trimming at V came to 1 base and at J to 2 bases, leaving 7 bases not matched to a gene. In germline, CDR1 is SGHRS, CDR2 YFSETQ. This CDR3 has 17 residues. Here immunoSEQ multiplex PCR was the method, and the copy in TCRdb shows in-frame clones only, minus some. This table holds 71,000 or so clones, approximately 94% found once. The sample was PBMCs. The TCR comes from a young woman in good health and CMV-seropositive. This chain links TRBV5-1 with TRBJ2-2; 8 bases fit TRBD1. CDR3: CASSLSPGTGNTGELFF. CDR3 bases: TGCGCCAGCAGCTTGTCTCCGGGGACAGGTAACACCGGGGAGCTGTTTTTT. The full variable domain, completed using reference TRBV5-1 and TRBJ2-2, is KAGVTQTPRYLIKTRGQQVTLSCSPISGHRSVSWYQQTPGQGLQFLFEYFSETQRNKGNFPGRFSGRQFSNSRSEMNVSTLELGDSALYLCASSLSPGTGNTGELFFGEGSRLTVL.